The 3 T cell receptor beta chains listed next were all sequenced from one sample in a study of cytomegalovirus exposure and HLA in healthy donors. With 60 Vbeta and 13 Jbeta primers, the PCR was carried out. Profiled with immunoSEQ multiplex PCR; TCRdb holds only in-frame clones, not every one. The data show more than 95,000 clones, under 85% seen once. The material sequenced was PBMCs. These receptors came from a woman in her 70s in good health and CMV-seropositive.

V and J are TRBV5-4 and TRBJ1-4; no clear D gene. Germline CDR1 is SGHNT and CDR2 is YYREEE (reference sequence). The V end was cut by 1 base, the J end by 8 bases, with 12 bases between. This CDR3 spans 14 amino acids. CDR3 coding DNA: TGTGCCAGCAGCTTGTTCGGCGGGCGGGAAAAACTGTTTTTT. Translation: CASSLFGGREKLFF. The full variable domain, completed using reference TRBV5-4 and TRBJ1-4, is ETGVTQSPTHLIKTRGQQVTLRCSSQSGHNTVSWYQQALGQGPQFIFQYYREEENGRGNFPPRFSGLQFPNYSSELNVNALELDDSALYLCASSLFGGREKLFFGSGTQLSVL.

This rearrangement joins TRBV2 to TRBJ2-4; TRBD1 matches 7 bases. Trimming at V came to 4 bases and at J to 0 bases, leaving 9 bases not matched to a gene. This CDR3 is 17 amino acids long. Germline loops: CDR1 SNHLY, CDR2 FYNNEI. The CDR3 coding sequence is TGTGCCAGCAGTGTCGTAGGGGACAGTCTAGCCAAAAACATTCAGTACTTC. Its protein is CASSVVGDSLAKNIQYF.

About this clone: Additional DNA sequences in this sample encode the identical CDR3. This chain links TRBV27 with TRBJ1-1, with 7 bases fitting TRBD1. The ends lost 5 bases at V and 11 bases at J; junction bases unmatched: 14. Germline CDR1 MNHEY, CDR2 SMNVEV (reference sequence). This CDR3 has 14 amino acids. CDR3 region: CASSPTDRAYGAFF. The DNA of the CDR3 is TGTGCCAGCAGTCCAACCGACAGGGCTTACGGGGCTTTCTTT.